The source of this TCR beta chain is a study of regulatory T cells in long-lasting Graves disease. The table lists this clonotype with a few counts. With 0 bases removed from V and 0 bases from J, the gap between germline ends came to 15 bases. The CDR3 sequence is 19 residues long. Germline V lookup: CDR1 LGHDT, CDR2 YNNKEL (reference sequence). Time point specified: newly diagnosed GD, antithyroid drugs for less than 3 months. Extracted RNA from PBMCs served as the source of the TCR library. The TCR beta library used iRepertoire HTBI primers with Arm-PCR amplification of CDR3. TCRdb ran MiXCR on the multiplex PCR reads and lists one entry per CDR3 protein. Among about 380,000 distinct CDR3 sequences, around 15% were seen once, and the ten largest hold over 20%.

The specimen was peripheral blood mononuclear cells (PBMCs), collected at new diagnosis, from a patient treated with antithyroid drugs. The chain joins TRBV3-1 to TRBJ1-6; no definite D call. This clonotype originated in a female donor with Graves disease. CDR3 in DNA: TGTGCCAGCAGCCAAGACTGGGCGGCCGGGAGCTCCTATAATTCACCCCTCCACTTT. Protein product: CASSQDWAAGSSYNSPLHF.